The rows below give T cell receptor beta chains drawn from one sample of a study of blood T cell repertoires in COVID-19. Using immunoSEQ multiplex PCR, the repertoire was profiled, and TCRdb retains in-frame clones only, with some absent. The sample has about 74,000 clones, under 85% seen once. The sample consisted of peripheral blood. The receptors stem from a human donor in a cohort sampled during active COVID-19. Both conserved end residues are trimmed from each CDR3.

V: TRBV19; J: TRBJ1-5; CDR3: ASSIYSLLYSNQPQH
V: TRBV6-6; J: TRBJ2-7; CDR3: ASRPRDRAEQY
V: TRBV27; J: TRBJ2-1; CDR3: ASKVRRPGPKRPSGGAHNEQF
V: TRBV10-3; J: TRBJ1-1; CDR3: AISEPGQGNTEAF
V: TRBV7-2; J: TRBJ2-2; CDR3: ASIPDRGRTGELF
V: TRBV27; J: TRBJ2-7; CDR3: ASSLLGTASGQQY
V: TRBV19; J: TRBJ1-6; CDR3: ASSKYRDRALEAPLH
V: TRBV7-8; J: TRBJ2-6; CDR3: ASSGRKGLRANVLT
V: TRBV4-1; J: TRBJ1-3; CDR3: ASSQDSPRQGRGNTIY
V: TRBV7-8; J: TRBJ1-2; CDR3: ASSLSSREVGT
V: TRBV5-5; J: TRBJ1-1; CDR3: ASSLGPQMNTEAF
V: TRBV9; J: TRBJ1-1; CDR3: ASSPHTGLGNTEAF
V: TRBV18; J: TRBJ2-7; CDR3: ASSPFSGDEQY
V: TRBV5-1; J: TRBJ2-3; CDR3: ASRNPSGGAADTQY
V: TRBV4-2; J: TRBJ1-4; CDR3: ASSQETGTGDEKLF